This TCR beta chain appears in the sequencing data of a study of CD8 T cells in ankylosing spondylitis. TCRdb fed the 5' RACE reads into MiXCR, producing one record per CDR3 protein. The table records more than 150,000 distinct CDR3 sequences, about 13% of them present only once. Findings and limits, study-wide: Reportedly, matched ankylosing spondylitis synovial fluid was significantly enriched for disease-linked clones. A TCR beta motif made of about 8 highly homologous variants seemed typical of ankylosing spondylitis blood.

About this clonotype itself: The antigen is not known.

Trimming pared 7 bases from V and 0 bases from J, leaving 15 bases between. CDR1 MGHRA and CDR2 YSYEKL come from the germline V gene. The CDR3 is 15 residues long. The sequenced sample was blood, either unsorted or a sorted T cell fraction (not recorded which). This TCR derives from a male donor with ankylosing spondylitis or in good health (not recorded which). This rearrangement joins TRBV4-1 to TRBJ1-1, with D unresolved. CDR3: CASTPYDGLNTEAFF. For the CDR3, the DNA is TGCGCCAGCACCCCTTACGACGGATTGAACACTGAAGCTTTCTTT.